The next 15 T cell receptor beta chains were all read from a single sample in a study of tumor-infiltrating lymphocytes in oesophageal squamous cell carcinoma. TCRdb re-called the PCR reads through MiXCR, storing one row per CDR3 protein. The table includes approximately 13,000 distinct CDR3 sequences, approximately 53% detected once. Sequencing used esophageal tumor tissue. Receptor source: a male donor with esophageal squamous cell carcinoma.

In its sample, this clonotype was seen once. The CDR3 DNA sequence: TGCAGTGCTATAGTATTCCAACGCTCCTACAATGAGCAGTTCTTC. Its translation is CSAIVFQRSYNEQFF. The chain recombines TRBV20-1 with TRBJ2-5; D unclear. TRBJ2-1 matches the DNA end more closely, so the J call is doubtful. Germline CDR1 is DFQATT and CDR2 is SNEGSKA (reference sequence). CDR3 length equals 15 residues.

This clonotype came up a few times. The chain has TRBV6-1 and TRBJ2-7; no firm D call. The V end was cut by 2 bases, the J end by 5 bases, with 16 bases between. CDR3 length equals 15 residues. The germline V gene encodes CDR1 MNHNS and CDR2 SASEGT. The CDR3 nucleotides are TGTGCCAGCAGTGAAAGCTCAGCACGGAAAGACGAGCAGTACTTC. Its protein product is CASSESSARKDEQYF.

The genes are TRBV7-9 and TRBJ1-2, with TRBD1 identical over 12 bases. This CDR3 region has 16 residues. Germline CDR1 reads SEHNR; CDR2 reads FQNEAQ (reference sequence). The ends lost 5 bases at V and 5 bases at J; junction bases unmatched: 9. CDR3 protein: CASSLSGTGGAYGYTF. In nucleotides, the CDR3 is TGTGCCAGCAGCCTGTCCGGGACAGGGGGCGCGTATGGCTACACCTTC.

V is TRBV10-3 and J is TRBJ2-1; 7 positions match TRBD2. The germline V gene encodes CDR1 ENHRY and CDR2 SYGVKD. The CDR3 is made up of 14 amino acids. Germline trimming cut 11 bases from V and 4 bases from J; bases unmatched to any gene: 11. The CDR3 sequence: CASQLAGVYNEQFF. DNA of the CDR3: TGTGCCTCCCAGTTGGCGGGGGTATACAATGAGCAGTTCTTC.

The V gene is TRBV6-1, the J gene TRBJ1-3; the D gene is possibly TRBD1 (5 bases). This CDR3 spans 14 amino acids. V was pared by 4 bases and J by 2 bases, with 9 bases between. Per the germline V gene, CDR1 is MNHNS and CDR2 is SASEGT. CDR3 residues: CASSAGGPGNTIYF. In DNA form, the CDR3 reads TGTGCCAGCAGTGCCGGGGGACCTGGAAACACCATATATTTT.

This clonotype was seen many times. This chain connects TRBV11-2 to TRBJ1-2; possible D gene TRBD1, 6 bases. Deletions cut 1 base from V and 0 bases from J, with 18 bases between. Germline V gene data show CDR1 as SGHAT and CDR2 as FQNNGV. CDR3 length: 18 amino acids. CDR3 loop: CASSLGLGTRTANYGYTF. CDR3 sequence (DNA): TGTGCCAGCAGCTTAGGCCTAGGGACTCGGACAGCTAACTATGGCTACACCTTC.

The chain recombines TRBV20-1 with TRBJ1-4; TRBD1 might be the D (5 bases). The germline V and J ends were trimmed by 1 base and 3 bases, with 18 bases remaining between them. In germline, CDR1 is DFQATT, CDR2 SNEGSKA (reference sequence). This CDR3 has 17 residues. The CDR3 protein is CSARGVGGAAANEKLFF. The CDR3 nucleotides read TGCAGTGCTAGAGGGGTTGGAGGGGCCGCGGCTAATGAAAAACTGTTTTTT.

A few counts support this clonotype. The chain couples TRBV7-3 to TRBJ2-5, with 12 bases fitting TRBD2. Germline CDR1 reads SGHTA; CDR2 reads FQGTGA. The CDR3 sequence is 15 residues long. The J segment lost 5 bases and the V segment lost 5 bases, leaving 6 bases of the junction unmatched. The CDR3 reads CASSRGLAGIETQYF. The CDR3 DNA is TGTGCCAGCAGCCGAGGACTAGCGGGAATTGAGACCCAGTACTTC.

The chain recombines TRBV6-1 with TRBJ2-4; D is ambiguous. The end of the DNA is better explained by TRBJ2-1, so the J call may be wrong. CDR3 length: 16 amino acids. From germline, CDR1 is MNHNS and CDR2 SASEGT. The CDR3 bases are TGTGCCAGCAGTGAGGCCCCTTCTCCCATTTACAATGAGCAGTTCTTC. Translating it yields CASSEAPSPIYNEQFF.

This clonotype has at least ten counts. The rearrangement links TRBV7-9 to TRBJ2-7, with unresolved D. The V gene's germline CDR1 is SEHNR and CDR2 FQNEAQ (reference sequence). Deletions cut 0 bases from V and 4 bases from J, with 7 bases between. The CDR3 runs 13 residues. CDR3 sequence (DNA): TGTGCCAGCAGCTTAGCTAGTAGGTACGAGCAGTACTTC. Its translation is CASSLASRYEQYF.

Comment on this clonotype: Here the CDR3 omits its conserved ending phenylalanine or tryptophan, so a read error is the likely source. No DNA is shown, since the ends of the CDR3 on it are uncertain; the CDR3 is the one TCRdb lists. The J gene is TRBJ2-7, the V gene TRBV7-3. CDR1 SGHTA and CDR2 FQGTGA come from the germline V gene. With termini counted, the CDR3 has 14 amino acids. The CDR3 sequence is CASSFKAYEQFFGS.

The V gene is TRBV7-6, the J gene TRBJ2-3; TRBD2 matches 7 bases. Per germline, CDR1 SGHVS and CDR2 FNYEAQ. The CDR3 length is 15 residues. Unmatched junction bases numbered 5, after V lost 3 bases and J lost 2 bases. The CDR3 bases are TGTGCCAGCAGCTTCAAAGCGGGGTTCACAGATACGCAGTATTTT. Protein: CASSFKAGFTDTQYF.

The chain combines TRBV7-3 with TRBJ1-1; a weak D match, TRBD1 (5 bases). Trimming shortened V by 5 bases and J by 4 bases, and 14 bases separated the two germline ends. Germline values: CDR1 SGHTA, CDR2 FQGTGA. The CDR3 spans 14 residues. CDR3 protein: CASSPQAGGTEAFF. CDR3 bases: TGTGCCAGCAGCCCTCAAGCGGGGGGCACTGAAGCTTTCTTT.

The chain joins TRBV7-2 to TRBJ1-5; D unclear. Trimming took 1 base from V and 3 from J, leaving 10 bases between them. There are 15 residues in the CDR3. Germline V gene sequence: CDR1 SGHTA, CDR2 FQGNSA. DNA of the CDR3: TGTGCCAGCAGCTTAGAATGGCAGGTCAATCAGCCCCAGCATTTT. It yields the protein CASSLEWQVNQPQHF. Full variable domain (outside the CDR3, taken from reference TRBV7-2 and TRBJ1-5): GAGVSQSPSNKVTEKGKDVELRCDPISGHTALYWYRQSLGQGLEFLIYFQGNSAPDKSGLPSDRFSAERTGGSVSTLTIQRTQQEDSAVYLCASSLEWQVNQPQHFGDGTRLSIL.

This clonotype is termed medium-sized. J is TRBJ2-5 and V is TRBV12-3 or TRBV12-4; TRBD1 agrees at 10 bases. J lost 5 bases, V lost 5 bases, and 5 bases had no gene match. This CDR3 comprises 14 residues. In nucleotides, the CDR3 is TGTGCCAGCAGTATCGGACAGGGGGTTGAGACCCAGTACTTC. Encoded protein: CASSIGQGVETQYF.